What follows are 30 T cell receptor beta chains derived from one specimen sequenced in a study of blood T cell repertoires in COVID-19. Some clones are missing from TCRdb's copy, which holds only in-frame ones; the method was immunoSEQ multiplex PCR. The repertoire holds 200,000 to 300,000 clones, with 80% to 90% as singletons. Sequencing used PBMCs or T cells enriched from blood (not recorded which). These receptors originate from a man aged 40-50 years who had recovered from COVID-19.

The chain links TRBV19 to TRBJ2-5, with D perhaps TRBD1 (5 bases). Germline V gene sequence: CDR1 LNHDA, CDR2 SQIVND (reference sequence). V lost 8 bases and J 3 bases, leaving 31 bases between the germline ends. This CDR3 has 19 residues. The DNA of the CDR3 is TGTGCCAGTTCTCCCAATCCGGTGGGGCTTCCCGCCAAGAAAGAGACCCAGTACTTC. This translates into CASSPNPVGLPAKKETQYF.

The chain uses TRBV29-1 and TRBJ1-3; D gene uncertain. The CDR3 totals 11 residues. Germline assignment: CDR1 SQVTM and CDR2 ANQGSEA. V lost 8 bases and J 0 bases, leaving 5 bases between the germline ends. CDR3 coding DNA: TGCAGCACCTACTCTGGAAACACCATATATTTT. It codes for CSTYSGNTIYF.

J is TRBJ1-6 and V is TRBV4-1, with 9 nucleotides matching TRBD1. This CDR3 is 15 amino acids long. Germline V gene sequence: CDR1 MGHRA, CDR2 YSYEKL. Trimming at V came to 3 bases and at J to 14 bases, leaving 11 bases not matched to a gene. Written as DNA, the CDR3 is TGCGCCAGCAGCCAGCTTCCGGGACAGGGTCTTTCCCTCCACTTT. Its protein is CASSQLPGQGLSLHF.

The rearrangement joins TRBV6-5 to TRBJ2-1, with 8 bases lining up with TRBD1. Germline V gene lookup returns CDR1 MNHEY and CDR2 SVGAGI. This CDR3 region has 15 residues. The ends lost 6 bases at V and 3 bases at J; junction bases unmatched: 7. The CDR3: CASRDPGQGYNEQFF. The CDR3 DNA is TGTGCCAGCAGAGATCCCGGACAGGGCTACAATGAGCAGTTCTTC.

CDR3 protein: CASSRLRQGVGDTQYF. The CDR3 DNA reads as TGCGCCAGCAGCCGACTGCGGCAGGGGGTGGGAGATACGCAGTATTTT. This rearrangement joins TRBV5-1 to TRBJ2-3; TRBD1 matches 7 bases. This CDR3 is 16 amino acids long. Germline loops: CDR1 SGHRS, CDR2 YFSETQ. V gave up 4 bases and J gave up 5 bases; unmatched junction bases: 13.

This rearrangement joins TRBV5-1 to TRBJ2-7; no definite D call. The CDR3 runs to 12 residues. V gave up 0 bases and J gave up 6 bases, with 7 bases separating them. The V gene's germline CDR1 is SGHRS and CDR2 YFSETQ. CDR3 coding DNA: TGCGCCAGCAGCTTGGGACTGAGCGAGCAGTACTTC. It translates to CASSLGLSEQYF.

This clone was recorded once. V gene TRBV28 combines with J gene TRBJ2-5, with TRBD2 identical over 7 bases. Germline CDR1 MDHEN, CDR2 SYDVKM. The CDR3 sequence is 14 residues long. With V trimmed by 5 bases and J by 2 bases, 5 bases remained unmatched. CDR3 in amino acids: CASSLWDYQETQYF. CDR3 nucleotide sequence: TGTGCCAGCAGTCTCTGGGACTATCAAGAGACCCAGTACTTC.

The CDR3 DNA sequence: TGTGCCAGCAGTATGTGGACAGGGGAAGAAAAACTGTTTTTT. This encodes CASSMWTGEEKLFF. This chain joins TRBV27 and TRBJ1-4; 9 bases are shared with TRBD1. CDR3 length: 14 residues. CDR1 is MNHEY, CDR2 SMNVEV, per germline (reference sequence). The V segment lost 5 bases and the J segment 8 bases; nucleotides outside the gene matches: 6.

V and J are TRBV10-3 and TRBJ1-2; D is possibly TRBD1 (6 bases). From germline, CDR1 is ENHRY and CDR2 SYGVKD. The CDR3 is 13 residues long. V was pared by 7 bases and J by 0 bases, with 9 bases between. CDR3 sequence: CAITRDTNYGYTF. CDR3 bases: TGTGCCATCACCCGGGACACTAACTATGGCTACACCTTC.

This CDR3 reads CSALQGEKLFF. The CDR3 DNA reads as TGCAGTGCCCTGCAGGGTGAAAAACTGTTTTTT. V is TRBV20-1 and J is TRBJ1-4, with a tentative D call TRBD1 (5 bases). V was shortened by 6 bases and J by 7 bases, with 9 bases between the two germline ends. Germline V lookup: CDR1 DFQATT, CDR2 SNEGSKA (reference sequence). The CDR3 consists of 11 residues.

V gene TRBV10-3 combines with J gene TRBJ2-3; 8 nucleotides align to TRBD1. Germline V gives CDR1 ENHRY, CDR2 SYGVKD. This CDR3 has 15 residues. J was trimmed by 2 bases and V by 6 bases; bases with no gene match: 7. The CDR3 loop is CAISVGQGNTDTQYF. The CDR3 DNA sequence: TGTGCCATCAGCGTAGGACAGGGAAACACAGATACGCAGTATTTT.

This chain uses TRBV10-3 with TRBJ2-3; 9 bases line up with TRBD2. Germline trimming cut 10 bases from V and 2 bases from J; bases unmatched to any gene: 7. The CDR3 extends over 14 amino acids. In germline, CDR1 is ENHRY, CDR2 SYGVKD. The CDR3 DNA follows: TGTGCCACAGCAGCGGGAGGAAACACAGATACGCAGTATTTT. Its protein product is CATAAGGNTDTQYF.

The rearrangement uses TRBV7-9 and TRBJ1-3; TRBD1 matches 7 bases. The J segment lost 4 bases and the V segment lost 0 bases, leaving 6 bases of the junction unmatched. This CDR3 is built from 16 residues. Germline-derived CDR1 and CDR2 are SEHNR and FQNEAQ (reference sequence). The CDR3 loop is CASSLAGAGGGNTIYF. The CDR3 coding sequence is TGTGCCAGCAGCTTAGCAGGCGCAGGGGGAGGAAACACCATATATTTT.

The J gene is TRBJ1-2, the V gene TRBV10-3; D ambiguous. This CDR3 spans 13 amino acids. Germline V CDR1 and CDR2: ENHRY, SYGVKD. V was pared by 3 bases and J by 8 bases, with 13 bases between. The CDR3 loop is CAISEYPSEGYTF. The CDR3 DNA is TGTGCCATCAGTGAATACCCCTCAGAAGGCTACACCTTC.

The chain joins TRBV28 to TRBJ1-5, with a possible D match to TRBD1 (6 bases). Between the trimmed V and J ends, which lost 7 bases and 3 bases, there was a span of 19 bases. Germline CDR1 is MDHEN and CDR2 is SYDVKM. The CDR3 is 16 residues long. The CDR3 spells CASISVGGGPNQPQHF. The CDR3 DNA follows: TGTGCCAGCATTTCCGTGGGTGGGGGCCCCAATCAGCCCCAGCATTTT.

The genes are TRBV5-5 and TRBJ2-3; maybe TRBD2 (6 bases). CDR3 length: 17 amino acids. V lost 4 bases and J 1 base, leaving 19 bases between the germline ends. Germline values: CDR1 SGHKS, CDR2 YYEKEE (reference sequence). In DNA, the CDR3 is TGTGCCAGCAGCCCCCGAGATAGCGGATGGGGCACAGATACGCAGTATTTT. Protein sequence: CASSPRDSGWGTDTQYF.

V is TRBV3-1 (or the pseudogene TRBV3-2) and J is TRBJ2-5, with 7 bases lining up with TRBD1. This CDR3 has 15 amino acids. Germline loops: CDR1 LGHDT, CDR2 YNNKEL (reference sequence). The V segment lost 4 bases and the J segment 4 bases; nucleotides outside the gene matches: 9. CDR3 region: CASSRRTGRGETQYF. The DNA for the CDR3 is TGTGCCAGCAGCCGCCGGACAGGACGGGGAGAGACCCAGTACTTC.

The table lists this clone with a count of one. The chain's CDR3 is CASSLTSGSVDEQFF. The CDR3 coding sequence is TGTGCCAGCAGTCTGACTAGCGGGAGTGTCGATGAGCAGTTCTTC. The chain uses TRBV27 and TRBJ2-1, with TRBD2 matching 12 bases. After removal of 5 bases from V and 8 bases from J, the junction contained 7 bases not matched to a gene. Germline V gene sequence: CDR1 MNHEY, CDR2 SMNVEV (reference sequence). This CDR3 region has 15 residues.

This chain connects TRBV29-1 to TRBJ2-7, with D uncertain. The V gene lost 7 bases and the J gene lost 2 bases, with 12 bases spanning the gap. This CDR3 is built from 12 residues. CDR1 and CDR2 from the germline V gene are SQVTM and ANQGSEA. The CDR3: CSGLTAAYEQYF. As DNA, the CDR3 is TGCAGCGGACTGACGGCTGCCTACGAGCAGTACTTC.

CDR3 amino acids: CASSPLGQGDGYTF. The CDR3 DNA is TGTGCCAGCTCACCACTCGGACAGGGCGATGGCTACACCTTC. The chain recombines TRBV18 with TRBJ1-2; TRBD1 agrees at 8 bases. CDR1 and CDR2 from the germline V gene are KGHSH and LQKENI. Trimming took 1 base from V and 6 from J; bases not matched to a gene: 4. The length of the CDR3 is 14 residues.

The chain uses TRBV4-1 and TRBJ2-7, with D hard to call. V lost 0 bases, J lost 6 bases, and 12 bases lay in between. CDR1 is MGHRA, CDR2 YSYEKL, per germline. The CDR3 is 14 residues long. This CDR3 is CASSQEISGGEQYF. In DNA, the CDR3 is TGCGCCAGCAGCCAAGAAATCTCGGGTGGCGAGCAGTACTTC.

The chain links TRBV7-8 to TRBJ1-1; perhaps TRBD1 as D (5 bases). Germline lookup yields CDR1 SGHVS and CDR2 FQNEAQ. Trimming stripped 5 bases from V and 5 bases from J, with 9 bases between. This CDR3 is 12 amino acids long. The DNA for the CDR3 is TGTGCCAGCAGCCGCAGGGATACTGAAGCTTTCTTT. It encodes CASSRRDTEAFF.

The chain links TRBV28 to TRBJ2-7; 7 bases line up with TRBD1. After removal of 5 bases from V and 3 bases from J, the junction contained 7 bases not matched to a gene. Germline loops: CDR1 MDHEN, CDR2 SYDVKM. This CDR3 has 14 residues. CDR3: CASSPGTALYEQYF. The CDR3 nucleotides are TGTGCCAGCAGTCCCGGGACAGCCCTCTACGAGCAGTACTTC. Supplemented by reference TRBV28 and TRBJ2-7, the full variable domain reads DVKVTQSSRYLVKRTGEKVFLECVQDMDHENMFWYRQDPGLGLRLIYFSYDVKMKEKGDIPEGYSVSREKKERFSLILESASTNQTSMYLCASSPGTALYEQYFGPGTRLTVT.

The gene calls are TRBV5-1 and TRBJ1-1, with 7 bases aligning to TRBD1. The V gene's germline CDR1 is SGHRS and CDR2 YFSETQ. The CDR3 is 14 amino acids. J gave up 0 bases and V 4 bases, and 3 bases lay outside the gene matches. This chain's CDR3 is CASSITGVNTEAFF. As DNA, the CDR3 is TGCGCCAGCAGCATTACAGGGGTGAACACTGAAGCTTTCTTT.

In DNA form, the CDR3 reads TGTGCCAGTAGTCCGACCCCTAGCGGGGGAGCCAAAAACATTCAGTACTTC. It encodes CASSPTPSGGAKNIQYF. The J gene is TRBJ2-4, the V gene TRBV19; 10 bases fit TRBD2. Germline trimming cut 5 bases from V and 0 bases from J; bases unmatched to any gene: 7. In germline, CDR1 is LNHDA, CDR2 SQIVND (reference sequence). CDR3 size: 17 residues.

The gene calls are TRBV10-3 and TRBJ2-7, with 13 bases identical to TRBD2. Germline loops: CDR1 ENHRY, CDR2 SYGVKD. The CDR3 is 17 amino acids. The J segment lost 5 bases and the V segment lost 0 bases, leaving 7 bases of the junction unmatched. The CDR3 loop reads CAISESGGTSGNHEQYF. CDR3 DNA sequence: TGTGCCATCAGTGAGTCGGGGGGGACTAGCGGGAACCACGAGCAGTACTTC.

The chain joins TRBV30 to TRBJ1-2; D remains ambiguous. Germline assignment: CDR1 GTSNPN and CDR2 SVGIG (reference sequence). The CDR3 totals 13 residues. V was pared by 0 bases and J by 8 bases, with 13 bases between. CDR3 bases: TGTGCCTGGAGTGTACTGAACAGAGGGGGCTACACCTTC. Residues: CAWSVLNRGGYTF.

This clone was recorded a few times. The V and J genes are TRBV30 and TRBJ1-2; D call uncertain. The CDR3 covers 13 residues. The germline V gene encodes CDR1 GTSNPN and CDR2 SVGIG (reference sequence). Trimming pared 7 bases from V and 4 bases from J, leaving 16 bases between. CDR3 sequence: CASDRLIFYGYTF. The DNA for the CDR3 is TGTGCCTCCGACCGACTCATATTCTATGGCTACACCTTC.

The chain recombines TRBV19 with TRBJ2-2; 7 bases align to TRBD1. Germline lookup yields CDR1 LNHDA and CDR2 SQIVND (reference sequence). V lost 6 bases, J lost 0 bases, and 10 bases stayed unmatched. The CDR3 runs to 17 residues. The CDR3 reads CASRRHGTVANTGELFF. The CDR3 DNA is TGTGCCAGTAGACGCCACGGGACAGTGGCGAACACCGGGGAGCTGTTTTTT. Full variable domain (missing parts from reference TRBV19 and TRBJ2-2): DGGITQSPKYLFRKEGQNVTLSCEQNLNHDAMYWYRQDPGQGLRLIYYSQIVNDFQKGDIAEGYSVSREKKESFPLTVTSAQKNPTAFYLCASRRHGTVANTGELFFGEGSRLTVL.

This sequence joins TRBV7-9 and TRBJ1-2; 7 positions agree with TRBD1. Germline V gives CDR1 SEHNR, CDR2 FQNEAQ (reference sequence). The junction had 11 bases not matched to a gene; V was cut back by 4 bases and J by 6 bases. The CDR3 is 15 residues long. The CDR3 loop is CASSSLGGATDGYTF. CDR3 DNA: TGTGCCAGCAGCTCCCTAGGGGGCGCAACCGATGGCTACACCTTC.